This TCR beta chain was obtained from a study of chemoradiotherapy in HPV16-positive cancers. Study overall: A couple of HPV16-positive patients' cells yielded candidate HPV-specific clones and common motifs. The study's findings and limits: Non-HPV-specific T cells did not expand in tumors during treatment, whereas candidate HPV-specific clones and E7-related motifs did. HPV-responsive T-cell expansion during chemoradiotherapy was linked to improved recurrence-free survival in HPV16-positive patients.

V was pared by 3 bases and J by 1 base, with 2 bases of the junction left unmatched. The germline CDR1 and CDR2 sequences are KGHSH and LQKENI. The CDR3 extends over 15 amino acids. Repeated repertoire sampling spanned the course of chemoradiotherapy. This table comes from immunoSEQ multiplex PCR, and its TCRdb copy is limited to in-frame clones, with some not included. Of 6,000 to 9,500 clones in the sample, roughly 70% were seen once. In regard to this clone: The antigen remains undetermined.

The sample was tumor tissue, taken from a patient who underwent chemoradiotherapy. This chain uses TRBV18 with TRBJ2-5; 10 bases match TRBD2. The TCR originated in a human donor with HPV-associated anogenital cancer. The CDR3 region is CASSPASGGQETQYF. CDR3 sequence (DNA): TGTGCCAGCTCACCCGCTAGCGGGGGCCAAGAGACCCAGTACTTC.